This is a list of T cell receptor beta chains from one sample in a study of T cells in Graves' hyperthyroidism and ophthalmopathy. Using its own MiXCR run on the multiplex PCR reads, TCRdb lists one record per CDR3 protein. Among over 350,000 distinct CDR3 sequences listed, roughly 14% were seen once. The sequencing input was blood. The receptors derive from a man between 18 and 29 years old with Graves' ophthalmopathy. CDR3s include the opening cysteine and the closing phenylalanine or tryptophan. The D gene is left open where the match is weak. Size values are once, few and many counts, or a class for expanded clones, and some rows have none.

d_call: TRBD1
v_call: TRBV7-2
j_call: TRBJ2-5
clone_size: many
cdr3_aa: CASSPRPGGSQETQYF
cdr3_nt: TGTGCCAGCAGCCCCCGGCCAGGGGGTTCCCAAGAGACCCAGTACTTC

d_call: .
v_call: TRBV7-9
j_call: TRBJ1-5
clone_size: many
cdr3_aa: CASSLGVGTGNQPQHF
cdr3_nt: TGTGCCAGCAGCTTAGGTGTAGGGACGGGCAATCAGCCCCAGCATTTT

d_call: .
v_call: TRBV10-2
j_call: TRBJ2-7
clone_size: .
cdr3_aa: CASGSPLEQYF
cdr3_nt: TGCGCCAGCGGGAGCCCTCTCGAGCAGTACTTC

d_call: TRBD1
v_call: TRBV5-1
j_call: TRBJ2-1
clone_size: few
cdr3_aa: CASSLEPTGKYNEQFF
cdr3_nt: TGCGCCAGCAGCTTGGAACCGACAGGGAAATACAATGAGCAGTTCTTC

d_call: TRBD1
v_call: TRBV7-6
j_call: TRBJ1-1
clone_size: .
cdr3_aa: CASSLETGGSSEAFF
cdr3_nt: TGTGCCAGCAGCTTAGAGACAGGGGGATCGAGTGAAGCTTTCTTT

d_call: .
v_call: TRBV20-1
j_call: TRBJ2-2
clone_size: many
cdr3_aa: CSASLPPNTGELFF
cdr3_nt: TGCAGTGCTAGTTTGCCGCCGAACACCGGGGAGCTGTTTTTT

d_call: .
v_call: TRBV7-9
j_call: TRBJ2-7
clone_size: many
cdr3_aa: CASSLMGNVYEQYF
cdr3_nt: TGTGCCAGCAGCTTAATGGGGAACGTCTACGAGCAGTACTTC

d_call: .
v_call: TRBV24-1
j_call: TRBJ1-1
clone_size: many
cdr3_aa: CATEEVDTEAFF
cdr3_nt: TGTGCCACCGAGGAAGTCGACACTGAAGCTTTCTTT

d_call: TRBD1
v_call: TRBV7-6
j_call: TRBJ2-7
clone_size: few
cdr3_aa: CASSLLAGTAYEQYF
cdr3_nt: TGTGCCAGCAGCTTGCTCGCCGGGACAGCTTACGAGCAGTACTTC

d_call: .
v_call: TRBV2
j_call: TRBJ1-5
clone_size: many
cdr3_aa: CAIRRMEGNQPQHF
cdr3_nt: TGTGCCATTCGCAGGATGGAGGGCAATCAGCCCCAGCATTTT

d_call: .
v_call: TRBV13
j_call: TRBJ2-6
clone_size: many
cdr3_aa: CASSLVSGRANVLTF
cdr3_nt: TGTGCCAGCAGCTTAGTGTCGGGTAGGGCCAACGTCCTGACTTTC

d_call: .
v_call: TRBV2
j_call: TRBJ1-5
clone_size: .
cdr3_aa: CASSELRQPQHF
cdr3_nt: TGTGCCAGCAGTGAACTAAGACAGCCCCAGCATTTT

d_call: .
v_call: TRBV27
j_call: TRBJ1-2
clone_size: many
cdr3_aa: CASTPGPFGGYTF
cdr3_nt: TGTGCCAGCACCCCGGGGCCTTTTGGTGGCTACACCTTC

d_call: .
v_call: TRBV10-1
j_call: TRBJ2-2
clone_size: .
cdr3_aa: CASSKQGGELFF
cdr3_nt: TGCGCCAGCAGTAAACAGGGTGGGGAGCTGTTTTTT

d_call: .
v_call: TRBV29-1
j_call: TRBJ1-1
clone_size: many
cdr3_aa: CSVVAVMNTEAFF
cdr3_nt: TGCAGCGTTGTGGCGGTTATGAACACTGAAGCTTTCTTT

d_call: .
v_call: TRBV7-9
j_call: TRBJ1-2
clone_size: .
cdr3_aa: CASSSRDNYGYTF
cdr3_nt: TGTGCCAGCAGCAGCAGGGATAACTATGGCTACACCTTC

d_call: .
v_call: TRBV5-1
j_call: TRBJ2-1
clone_size: few
cdr3_aa: CASSFRSLTHNEQFF
cdr3_nt: TGCGCCAGCAGCTTTCGCAGCCTTACGCACAATGAGCAGTTCTTC

d_call: .
v_call: TRBV2
j_call: TRBJ2-7
clone_size: many
cdr3_aa: CASRGVGYEQYF
cdr3_nt: TGTGCCAGCAGGGGTGTGGGGTACGAGCAGTACTTC

d_call: .
v_call: TRBV30
j_call: TRBJ1-5
clone_size: many
cdr3_aa: CAWSTRGRHQPQHF
cdr3_nt: TGTGCCTGGAGTACAAGGGGTAGGCATCAGCCCCAGCATTTT

d_call: .
v_call: TRBV19
j_call: TRBJ1-5
clone_size: .
cdr3_aa: CASGGLRSNQPQHF
cdr3_nt: TGTGCCAGTGGCGGACTGAGAAGCAATCAGCCCCAGCATTTT

d_call: .
v_call: TRBV13
j_call: TRBJ2-7
clone_size: medium-sized
cdr3_aa: CASSLIPYEQYF
cdr3_nt: TGTGCCAGCAGCTTAATCCCTTACGAGCAGTACTTC

d_call: .
v_call: TRBV10-2
j_call: TRBJ2-5
clone_size: many
cdr3_aa: CASSEQRETQYF
cdr3_nt: TGCGCCAGCAGTGAACAGCGAGAGACCCAGTACTTC

d_call: TRBD1
v_call: TRBV5-1
j_call: TRBJ1-2
clone_size: many
cdr3_aa: CASSISPIGTDDYTF
cdr3_nt: TGCGCCAGCAGCATTTCGCCCATCGGGACAGATGACTACACCTTC

d_call: .
v_call: TRBV7-2
j_call: TRBJ1-5
clone_size: many
cdr3_aa: CASSPGSGGGQPQHF
cdr3_nt: TGTGCCAGCAGCCCAGGGTCGGGGGGCGGTCAGCCCCAGCATTTT

d_call: TRBD1
v_call: TRBV7-9
j_call: TRBJ2-1
clone_size: many
cdr3_aa: CASIQGAGEQFF
cdr3_nt: TGTGCCAGCATACAGGGGGCCGGGGAGCAGTTCTTC

d_call: .
v_call: TRBV6-1
j_call: TRBJ2-2
clone_size: .
cdr3_aa: CASTITRAGTGELFF
cdr3_nt: TGTGCCAGCACCATCACGCGGGCAGGGACCGGGGAGCTGTTTTTT

d_call: .
v_call: TRBV6-1
j_call: TRBJ2-7
clone_size: many
cdr3_aa: CASSEFTDHPYEQYF
cdr3_nt: TGTGCCAGCAGTGAATTTACAGACCATCCCTACGAGCAGTACTTC

d_call: TRBD2
v_call: TRBV7-2
j_call: TRBJ2-3
clone_size: many
cdr3_aa: CASSLRLAGQEDTQYF
cdr3_nt: TGTGCCAGCAGCCTGAGACTAGCGGGGCAGGAAGATACGCAGTATTTT

d_call: .
v_call: TRBV12-3/TRBV12-4
j_call: TRBJ2-7
clone_size: many
cdr3_aa: CASSPQAVSYEQYF
cdr3_nt: TGTGCCAGCAGTCCACAAGCTGTCTCCTACGAGCAGTACTTC

d_call: .
v_call: TRBV6-1
j_call: TRBJ2-7
clone_size: few
cdr3_aa: CASRVRRDTYYEQYF
cdr3_nt: TGTGCCAGCAGGGTTCGACGGGACACTTACTACGAGCAGTACTTC

d_call: .
v_call: TRBV28
j_call: TRBJ2-3
clone_size: many
cdr3_aa: CASRFGSTDTQYF
cdr3_nt: TGTGCCAGCCGATTCGGGTCCACAGATACGCAGTATTTT

d_call: .
v_call: TRBV27
j_call: TRBJ2-7
clone_size: many
cdr3_aa: CASSLEGRGPYEQYF
cdr3_nt: TGTGCCAGCAGTTTAGAGGGGAGAGGGCCCTACGAGCAGTACTTC